Listed below are T cell receptor beta chains from one sample, sequenced in a study of cytomegalovirus exposure and HLA in healthy donors. Sequencing was performed with immunoSEQ multiplex PCR; in TCRdb, only in-frame clones are kept and a portion is missing. The sample holds 93,000 or so clones, about 77% seen once. The sequenced material came from PBMCs. The receptors derive from a woman younger than 30 in good health and CMV-seropositive. Both conserved end residues are part of each CDR3. D genes are given only for firm matches. Rows give clone size only sometimes, using once, few, many, or a class for an expanded clone.

d_call	clone_size	v_call	j_call	cdr3_nt	cdr3_aa
NA	once	TRBV4-3	TRBJ2-7	TGCGCCAGCAGCCAAGATTCAACCCTCTACTACGAGCAGTACTTC	CASSQDSTLYYEQYF
NA	NA	TRBV18	TRBJ1-1	TGTGCCAGCTCACCTGTCGGGGTATCGAGCACTGAAGCTTTCTTT	CASSPVGVSSTEAFF
TRBD1	NA	TRBV12-5	TRBJ1-1	TGTGCTAGTGGTTTGTTCGTCGGGACAGGGTATCGGGCTTTCTTT	CASGLFVGTGYRAFF
TRBD2	few	TRBV11-2	TRBJ2-1	TGTGCCAGCAAGGGCCAGCGGGGGAATGAGCAGTTCTTC	CASKGQRGNEQFF
NA	NA	TRBV5-1	TRBJ1-2	TGCGCCAGCAGTTTGAGGGCAGGGTTTTTTAGCTACACCTTC	CASSLRAGFFSYTF
TRBD2	NA	TRBV5-6	TRBJ2-7	TGTGCCAGCAGCTTGGGGACTAGCGGATACTACGAGCAGTACTTC	CASSLGTSGYYEQYF
TRBD1	NA	TRBV6-5	TRBJ1-2	TGTGCCAGCAGTAACCGGGACAGGGGGGACTATGGCTACACCTTC	CASSNRDRGDYGYTF
TRBD1	NA	TRBV9	TRBJ2-7	TGTGCCAGCAGCGTAGGCCCGGGACAGGGTCTCTCCTACGAGCAGTACTTC	CASSVGPGQGLSYEQYF
NA	NA	TRBV7-9	TRBJ1-4	TGTGCCAGCAGCCAGTTGGGACATTCTAATGAAAAACTGTTTTTT	CASSQLGHSNEKLFF
NA	once	TRBV4-3	TRBJ1-5	TGCGCCAGCAGCCAAGAGCGGAGTCAGCCCCAGCATTTT	CASSQERSQPQHF
NA	NA	TRBV5-1	TRBJ1-1	TGCGCCAGCAGCCCGACAGGAACCACTGAAGCTTTCTTT	CASSPTGTTEAFF
NA	few	TRBV23-1	TRBJ1-2	TGCGCCAGCAGTCAATCGGAGCCACCCTATGGCTACACCTTC	CASSQSEPPYGYTF
NA	NA	TRBV9	TRBJ1-6	TGTGCCAGCAGCGTAGAGGACAGTCAAAATTCACCCCTCCACTTT	CASSVEDSQNSPLHF
TRBD1	NA	TRBV6-5	TRBJ1-2	TGTGCCAGCAGTTACCTGACAGGGACCCCTCTCGGCTACACCTTC	CASSYLTGTPLGYTF
TRBD1	NA	TRBV2	TRBJ2-7	TGTGCCAGCACTGGTCGGACAGGATACGATGTGCAGTACTTC	CASTGRTGYDVQYF
NA	NA	TRBV11-2	TRBJ1-2	TGTGCCAGCAGCTCCTTTGAAGTGGAGGGCTATGGCTACACCTTC	CASSSFEVEGYGYTF
TRBD1	few	TRBV28	TRBJ2-7	TGTGCCAGCAGCCTAAGGACAGGTCGATGGGGCTACGAGCAGTACTTC	CASSLRTGRWGYEQYF